Reported below is one T cell receptor (beta chain). Antigen unknown. This record belongs to a study of cytomegalovirus exposure and HLA in healthy donors. Notes on the study in general: Trimming of TCR beta V- and J-genes showed a link, identified in a later analysis, to a missense DCLRE1C variant. A few CMV-associated chains proved CMV antigen-specific in vitro.

In the PCR, 60 Vbeta and 13 Jbeta primers were used. Generated by immunoSEQ multiplex PCR, the TCRdb table keeps only in-frame clones and is missing some. The data contain approximately 150,000 clones, 68% of them seen just once; the ten biggest clones take up 3.5% to 5%. Trimming took off 4 bases at V and 0 bases at J, with 13 bases between the two ends. The CDR3 spans 15 residues. Germline loops: CDR1 SGHDT, CDR2 YYEEEE. This sequence was found in a woman under 30 in good health and CMV-seropositive. The chain employs TRBV5-6 and TRBJ1-2, with no clear D. The sequenced sample consisted of PBMCs. The CDR3 sequence: CASSHGVIPNYGYTF. As DNA, the CDR3 is TGTGCCAGCAGCCACGGTGTGATTCCTAACTATGGCTACACCTTC.